A single sample is the source of the 8 T cell receptor beta chains below, sequenced in a study of shared T cell receptors in the human thymus. Sequencing used immunoSEQ multiplex PCR; TCRdb keeps in-frame clones, though not all of them. The table includes some 700,000 clones, 80% to 90% detected once. A further study also used this sample, focusing on human thymus T cells.

Sequences were obtained from thymocytes. The source is a girl less than two years old with a congenital heart defect.

The V gene is TRBV5-8, the J gene TRBJ1-2; a possible D gene is TRBD1 (6 bases). The CDR3 consists of 14 residues. V gave up 3 bases and J gave up 10 bases, with 19 bases separating them. CDR1 is SGHTS, CDR2 YDEGEE, per germline. The CDR3 protein is CASSSSAGTSHYTF. The CDR3 nucleotides read TGTGCCAGCAGCTCCTCAGCCGGGACATCCCACTACACCTTC.

V is TRBV4-2 and J is TRBJ2-7; the D gene is possibly TRBD2 (7 bases). The CDR3 length is 17 residues. Per germline, CDR1 LGHNA and CDR2 YNFKEQ. V gave up 0 bases and J gave up 0 bases, with 15 bases separating them. CDR3 sequence reads: CASSQEGGGVVSYEQYF. CDR3 DNA: TGTGCCAGCAGCCAAGAAGGAGGGGGGGTAGTCTCCTACGAGCAGTACTTC.

The table lists this clone with a few counts. This chain uses TRBV12-5 with TRBJ2-1; 7 bases are a match to TRBD1. CDR3 length: 13 amino acids. Germline assignment: CDR1 LGHNT and CDR2 FRNRAP. The CDR3 protein is CALHLNRGNEQFF. The CDR3 nucleotides are TGTGCCTTACACCTAAACAGGGGCAATGAGCAGTTCTTC.

This chain connects TRBV4-1 to TRBJ1-5, with D perhaps TRBD1 (5 bases). Germline lookup yields CDR1 MGHRA and CDR2 YSYEKL. Trimming took off 1 base at V and 0 bases at J, with 10 bases between the two ends. The CDR3 length is 16 residues. Here the CDR3 reads CASSQVSGGSNQPQHF. CDR3 coding DNA: TGCGCCAGCAGCCAAGTGTCCGGGGGTAGCAATCAGCCCCAGCATTTT.

The chain links TRBV4-3 to TRBJ1-1, with D tentatively TRBD1 (6 bases). This CDR3 contains 18 residues. Trimming shortened V by 2 bases and J by 4 bases, and 23 bases separated the two germline ends. Germline-derived CDR1 and CDR2 are LGHNA and YSLEER. CDR3 sequence (DNA): TGCGCCAGCAGCCAAAGGGGGGGGGATTGGAGGGAGGGCACTGAAGCTTTCTTT. Protein: CASSQRGGDWREGTEAFF.

The chain links TRBV7-2 to TRBJ1-4; D is possibly TRBD1 (5 bases). CDR3 size: 15 residues. Looked up from germline, CDR1 is SGHTA and CDR2 is FQGNSA. Trimming removed 5 bases from V and 5 bases from J, with 15 bases in between. DNA of the CDR3: TGTGCCAGCAGCCCCCCGGCCCCAGGGAATGAAAAACTGTTTTTT. It is translated as CASSPPAPGNEKLFF.

The chain has TRBV19 and TRBJ1-2; TRBD1 is a possible D gene (6 bases). V was pared by 7 bases and J by 3 bases, with 9 bases between. The CDR3 covers 12 residues. Germline V lookup: CDR1 LNHDA, CDR2 SQIVND (reference sequence). The CDR3 nucleotides are TGTGCCAGTAACGCAGGGGACTATGGCTACACCTTC. Its protein product is CASNAGDYGYTF.

The chain combines TRBV7-2 with TRBJ2-1; 10 nucleotides align to TRBD1. V lost 4 bases, J lost 9 bases, and 15 bases stayed unmatched. The germline V gene encodes CDR1 SGHTA and CDR2 FQGNSA. This CDR3 comprises 17 residues. The CDR3 sequence is CASSSRDRDRGRGEQFF. The DNA for the CDR3 is TGTGCCAGCAGCTCGCGTGACCGGGACAGGGGCAGGGGTGAGCAGTTCTTC.